This TCR beta chain was found in a study of blood T cell repertoires in COVID-19. For the study at large: Acute and convalescent COVID-19 specimens originated in the United States, Italy and Spain. The cDNA or gDNA used as material had been derived from T cells, B-cell-depleted T cells, or PBMCs.

This clone occurred once. Authors' data handling: By means of reference gene primer amplification, nucleated cell counts were estimated. The protocol was immunoSEQ multiplex PCR, while the TCRdb copy is restricted to in-frame clones and leaves out a portion. That table furnishes V, J and clone size, whereas the DNA furnished D and trimming. This table has roughly 150,000 clones, around 82% appearing once. The CDR3 is 13 residues long. Germline V gene data show CDR1 as SQVTM and CDR2 as ANQGSEA. V dropped 0 bases and J dropped 2 bases, with 8 bases sitting between them. The sample comprised peripheral blood. The TCR originated in a man aged 65 to 79 with active or convalescent COVID-19. The chain links TRBV29-1 to TRBJ2-7; D remains unclear. In DNA, the CDR3 is TGCAGCGTTGAAGATGGCGGTACCTACGAGCAGTACTTC. It specifies CSVEDGGTYEQYF.